This T cell receptor (beta chain) was observed in a study of post-analysis software for immune sequencing data (dated by TCRdb to between 2014 and 2017). Regarding the complete study: The recorded disease courses included relapsing-remitting, secondary progressive and progressive-relapsing multiple sclerosis, and some patients had no subtype annotation. The patient repertoires were compared against about a dozen previously published healthy control repertoires obtained from donors aged about 6 to 26 years. A subset of samples was prepared in parallel using single-end sample barcoding, then pooled and co-amplified after Illumina adapter ligation. Results and caveats for the whole study, not just this receptor: Direct clustering with F measure showed strong co-clustering of samples prepared in the same batch, prompting a batch-effect correction. Several TRBV segments, including TRBV5-6, TRBV5-1 and TRBV20-1, were significantly more frequent in patients than controls. Normalized Chao1 diversity was significantly lower in multiple sclerosis patients than controls, suggesting substantial peripheral T-cell clonal expansion. The multiple sclerosis patient group was slightly younger than the control group.

The library was generated by PCR. The sequencer was an Illumina HiSeq 2500. To reduce PCR and sequencing biases, unique molecular identifiers were incorporated into the TCR beta cDNA libraries. Per 1 to 10 million input T cells, around 500,000 cDNA molecules were obtained, such that each molecule approximated one T cell. Patient libraries were prepared and sequenced with the same protocol used for the earlier healthy control dataset. Samples belonging to the same batch were prepared together, multiplexed and sequenced on a shared HiSeq lane. From the authors' description of their analysis: MIGEC handled the raw barcoded reads, throwing out single-read molecular identifier groups before consensus assembly and CDR3 extraction. VDJtools was used for post-analysis of the clonotype tables, and diversity was normalized by down-sampling every dataset to the size of the smallest sample. To correct batch-related cross-sample contamination, repertoire overlap clustering matched CDR3 amino acid sequences but not nucleotide sequences. TCRdb itself trimmed the public reads at Q25 with fastp, ran MiXCR and retained productive beta chains. Entries are consolidated by CDR3 protein sequence, retaining the most common genes and DNA. Here the V and J calls rest on TCRdb's processing, not on the authors' analysis. This sample comprises about 760,000 distinct CDR3 sequences, 30% of them detected only once. The ten biggest clones cover more than 0.45% of the sample.

This clonotype was recorded a few times. The target of this receptor is not known. No base qualities exist here, and no much larger clone lies one base off it. The junction shows trimming of 4 bases on V and 4 bases on J, plus 19 bases between the germline ends. CDR1 and CDR2 were assigned from the germline V gene as MDHEN and SYDVKM. The CDR3, cysteine through phenylalanine, is 16 amino acids long. This entry keeps only the CDR3 DNA: 48 bases, framed from base 1. To demonstrate the VDJtools post-analysis software, the study profiled TCR beta repertoires from the peripheral blood of around 13 young patients with multiple sclerosis. The patients with multiple sclerosis were children and adolescents between roughly 6 and 15 years of age.

This receptor was identified in a girl aged 5-17 years with multiple sclerosis. The V and J segments used are TRBV28 and TRBJ1-1; TRBD1 could be the D gene, as 6 bases match. Sequenced: blood. The DNA sequence is TGTGCCAGCAGTTCTCCCTCCCTCGGGGGCGGCACTGAAGCTTTCTTT. Its translation is CASSSPSLGGGTEAFF.